This is a list of T cell receptor beta chains from one sample in a study of cytomegalovirus exposure and HLA in healthy donors. Assay: immunoSEQ multiplex PCR; the TCRdb copy retains only in-frame clones and omits some. The data contain about 140,000 clones, 60% to 80% of them singletons. The sample taken for sequencing was PBMCs. These receptors all come from a man under 40 in good health and CMV-seronegative. The CDR3 runs from the conserved cysteine through the conserved F or W. D genes are given only for firm matches. Size is stated for part of the rows, as once, few or many counts, or as a class when the clone is expanded.

size	D	J	V	CDR3	DNA
NA	TRBD2	TRBJ2-1	TRBV5-4	CASSPWTSGSKVEQFF	TGTGCCAGCAGCCCCTGGACTAGCGGGAGTAAGGTTGAGCAGTTCTTC
NA	TRBD2	TRBJ2-7	TRBV29-1	CSVSRLAGDAEQYF	TGCAGCGTTTCTCGACTAGCGGGAGATGCAGAGCAGTACTTC
NA	NA	TRBJ2-1	TRBV4-1	CASSPSRGHNEQFF	TGCGCCAGCAGCCCCAGCCGAGGGCACAATGAGCAGTTCTTC
NA	TRBD2	TRBJ2-1	TRBV27	CASSPGLAGRNNEQFF	TGTGCCAGCAGTCCCGGACTAGCGGGTCGTAACAATGAGCAGTTCTTC
NA	NA	TRBJ2-7	TRBV5-1	CASSLGDTVLLEQYF	TGCGCCAGCAGCTTGGGGGACACTGTACTTTTGGAGCAGTACTTC
NA	NA	TRBJ2-3	TRBV5-1	CASSHSVDTQYF	TGCGCCAGCAGCCATAGTGTGGATACGCAGTATTTT
few	TRBD1	TRBJ1-6	TRBV27	CASSFLRGGDSPLHF	TGTGCCAGCAGTTTTCTTAGAGGGGGCGATTCACCCCTCCACTTT
few	TRBD2	TRBJ2-1	TRBV27	CASSRGLAGATYNEQFF	TGTGCCAGCAGTCGAGGACTAGCGGGAGCGACCTACAATGAGCAGTTCTTC
NA	TRBD1	TRBJ1-1	TRBV9	CASMREDRGTEAFF	TGTGCCAGCATGAGGGAGGACAGGGGAACTGAAGCTTTCTTT
NA	NA	TRBJ1-5	TRBV28	CAIRRSRNQPQHF	TGTGCCATAAGGCGGTCCCGGAATCAGCCCCAGCATTTT
NA	TRBD1	TRBJ2-7	TRBV5-6	CANSAGTGGYEQYF	TGTGCCAACAGCGCAGGGACAGGGGGCTACGAGCAGTACTTC
NA	TRBD1	TRBJ2-1	TRBV28	CASSIRPSQGMSEQFF	TGTGCCAGCAGTATCCGACCCTCACAGGGGATGAGTGAGCAGTTCTTC
few	NA	TRBJ2-7	TRBV5-4	CASSRGTSYEQYF	TGTGCCAGCAGCCGAGGCACCTCCTACGAGCAGTACTTC
NA	NA	TRBJ2-1	TRBV5-4	CASSLEPSSYNEQFF	TGTGCCAGCAGCTTGGAGCCTAGCTCCTACAATGAGCAGTTCTTC
NA	TRBD2	TRBJ2-1	TRBV6-1	CASRRAGGTNEQFF	TGTGCCAGCAGGAGAGCGGGAGGTACCAATGAGCAGTTCTTC
NA	TRBD1	TRBJ2-7	TRBV9	CASSAGTDSSYEQYF	TGTGCCAGCAGCGCAGGGACAGACTCCTCCTACGAGCAGTACTTC
many	NA	TRBJ1-1	TRBV21-1	CASSKSGGPRGNTEAFF	TGTGCCAGCAGCAAATCGGGGGGCCCTAGGGGGAACACTGAAGCTTTCTTT
NA	TRBD2	TRBJ2-1	TRBV13	CASSLATSPYNEQFF	TGTGCCAGCAGCTTAGCGACTAGCCCCTACAATGAGCAGTTCTTC
NA	TRBD1	TRBJ2-1	TRBV15	CATSRGGTEDVRGQFF	TGTGCCACCAGCAGAGGAGGGACAGAGGACGTGAGAGGGCAGTTCTTC
NA	TRBD1	TRBJ2-3	TRBV13	CASSLGGQTTSTDTQYF	TGTGCCAGCAGCTTAGGGGGACAGACAACGAGCACAGATACGCAGTATTTT
few	NA	TRBJ2-7	TRBV11-2	CASSQVAGPGYEQYF	TGTGCCAGCAGCCAAGTGGCGGGGCCGGGGTACGAGCAGTACTTC
once	NA	TRBJ1-5	TRBV19	CASSIRGGGASSNQPQHF	TGTGCCAGTAGTATACGAGGCGGGGGCGCGTCTAGCAATCAGCCCCAGCATTTT
NA	TRBD2	TRBJ2-7	TRBV29-1	CSVALAIFYEQYF	TGCAGCGTTGCACTAGCGATCTTCTACGAGCAGTACTTC
NA	TRBD1	TRBJ1-5	TRBV7-9	CASSGRTGGGSNQPQHF	TGTGCCAGCAGCGGGAGGACAGGGGGAGGTAGCAATCAGCCCCAGCATTTT
NA	NA	TRBJ1-1	TRBV10-3	CAITTTSDTEAFF	TGTGCCATCACTACTACCTCGGACACTGAAGCTTTCTTT
NA	NA	TRBJ1-1	TRBV18	CASSWGGTEAFF	TGTGCCAGCTCATGGGGGGGCACTGAAGCTTTCTTT